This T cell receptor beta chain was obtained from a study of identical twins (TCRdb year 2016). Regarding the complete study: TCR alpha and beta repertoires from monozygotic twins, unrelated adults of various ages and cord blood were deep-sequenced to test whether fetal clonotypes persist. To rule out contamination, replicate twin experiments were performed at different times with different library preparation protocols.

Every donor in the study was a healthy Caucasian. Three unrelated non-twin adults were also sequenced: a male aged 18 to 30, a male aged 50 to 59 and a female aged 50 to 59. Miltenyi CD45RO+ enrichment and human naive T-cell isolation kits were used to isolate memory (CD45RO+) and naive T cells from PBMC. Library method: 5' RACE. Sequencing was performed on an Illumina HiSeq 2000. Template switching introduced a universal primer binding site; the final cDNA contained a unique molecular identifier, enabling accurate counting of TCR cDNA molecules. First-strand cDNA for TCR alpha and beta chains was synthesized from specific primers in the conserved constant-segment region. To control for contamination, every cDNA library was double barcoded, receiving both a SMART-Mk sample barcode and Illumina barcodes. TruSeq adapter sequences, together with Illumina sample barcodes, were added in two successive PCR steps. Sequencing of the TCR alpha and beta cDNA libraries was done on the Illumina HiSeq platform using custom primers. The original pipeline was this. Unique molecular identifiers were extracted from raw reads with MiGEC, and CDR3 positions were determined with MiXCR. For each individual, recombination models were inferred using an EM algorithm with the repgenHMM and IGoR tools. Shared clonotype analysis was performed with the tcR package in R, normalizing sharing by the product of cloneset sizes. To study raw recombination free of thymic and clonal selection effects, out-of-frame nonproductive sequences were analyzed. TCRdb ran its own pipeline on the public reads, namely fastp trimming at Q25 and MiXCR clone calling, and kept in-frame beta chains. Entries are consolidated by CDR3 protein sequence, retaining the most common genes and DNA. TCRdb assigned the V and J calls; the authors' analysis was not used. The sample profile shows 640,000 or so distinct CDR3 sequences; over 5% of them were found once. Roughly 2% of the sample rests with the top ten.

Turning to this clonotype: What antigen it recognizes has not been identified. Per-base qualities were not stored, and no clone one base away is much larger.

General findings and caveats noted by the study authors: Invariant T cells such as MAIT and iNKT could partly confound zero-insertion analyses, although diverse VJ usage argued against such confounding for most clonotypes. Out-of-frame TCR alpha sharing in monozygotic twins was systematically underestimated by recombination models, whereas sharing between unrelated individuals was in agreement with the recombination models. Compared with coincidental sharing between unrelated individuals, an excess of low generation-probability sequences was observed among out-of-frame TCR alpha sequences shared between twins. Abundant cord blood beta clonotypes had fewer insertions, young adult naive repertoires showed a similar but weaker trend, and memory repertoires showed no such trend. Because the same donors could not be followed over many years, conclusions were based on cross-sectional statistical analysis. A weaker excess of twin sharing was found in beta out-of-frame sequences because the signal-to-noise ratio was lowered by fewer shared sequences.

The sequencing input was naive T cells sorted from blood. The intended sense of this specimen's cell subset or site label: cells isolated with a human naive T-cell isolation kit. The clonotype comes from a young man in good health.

The CDR3 region reads CASSGSKILPDSYNEQFF. DNA sequence: TGTGCCAGCAGCGGTTCAAAAATACTCCCAGACTCCTACAATGAGCAGTTCTTC. The rearrangement joined TRBV9 to TRBJ2-1; the D gene remains uncertain. The junction carries 19 bases between V and J, which are trimmed by 3 bases and 0 bases respectively. The CDR3 goes from the cysteine to the phenylalanine over 18 residues. The DNA shown is the 54-base CDR3, in frame from base 1. Per the germline V gene, SGDLS is the CDR1 and YYNGEE is the CDR2.